Following are 28 T cell receptor beta chains from one sample sequenced in a study of graft-versus-host responses after intestinal transplantation. Some clones are missing from TCRdb's copy, which holds only in-frame ones; the method was immunoSEQ multiplex PCR. This table has around 12,000 clones, approximately 93% appearing once. The source was PBMCs, collected roughly 930 days after intestinal transplantation. The receptor source for this set is a human patient who received an intestinal transplant, so some T cells may come from the graft donor.

The rearrangement links TRBV6-6 to TRBJ1-2; possible D gene TRBD1, 5 bases. Germline values: CDR1 MNHNY, CDR2 SVGAGI (reference sequence). Trimming removed 5 bases from V and 4 bases from J, with 11 bases in between. The CDR3 sequence is 13 residues long. CDR3 nucleotides: TGTGCCAGCAGTCCCCGGCAGGGCTATGGCTACACCTTC. It codes for CASSPRQGYGYTF.

The chain combines TRBV6-1 with TRBJ1-3; no reliable D call. The germline V gene encodes CDR1 MNHNS and CDR2 SASEGT. The CDR3 runs to 15 residues. V was cut by 1 base and J by 0 bases, with 7 bases left in between. The CDR3, as DNA: TGTGCCAGCAGTGAAGTGGGAGGCTCTGGAAACACCATATATTTT. Translation: CASSEVGGSGNTIYF.

The rearrangement uses TRBV6-5 and TRBJ2-5; TRBD1 might be the D (6 bases). Germline V gene data show CDR1 as MNHEY and CDR2 as SVGAGI. Trimming cost V 4 bases and J 4 bases, with 16 bases left between them. The CDR3 covers 15 residues. The chain's CDR3 is CASSWRRGGRETQYF. CDR3 nucleotide sequence: TGTGCCAGCAGTTGGCGCAGGGGCGGTCGAGAGACCCAGTACTTC.

CDR3 protein: CASSTRTGETQYF. Here the CDR3 DNA reads TGTGCCAGCAGCACGCGGACTGGGGAGACCCAGTACTTC. This sequence joins TRBV9 and TRBJ2-5, with D possibly TRBD2 on 5 matching bases. The CDR3 covers 13 residues. CDR1 is SGDLS and CDR2 is YYNGEE in the germline V gene. The germline V and J ends were trimmed by 4 bases and 5 bases, with 12 bases remaining between them.

This chain connects TRBV6-5 to TRBJ2-1; 11 bases align to TRBD2. The V gene's germline CDR1 is MNHEY and CDR2 SVGAGI. The CDR3 runs 14 residues. After removal of 7 bases from V and 10 bases from J, the junction contained 9 bases not matched to a gene. CDR3: CASNTLAGGGEQFF. The CDR3 nucleotides read TGTGCCAGCAACACCCTAGCGGGGGGAGGGGAGCAGTTCTTC.

Comment on this clone: An end of the junction does not agree with germline; a read error may underlie this. The gene calls are TRBV10-3 and TRBJ2-7, with 12 bases identical to TRBD2. This CDR3 has 12 amino acids. Germline CDR1 and CDR2: ENHRY and SYGVKD. The CDR3 DNA is TGTGCCATCAGTTCAACTAGCGGGGGGCAAGACTTC. Translating it yields CAISSTSGGQDF.

The chain has TRBV19 and TRBJ2-3; 12 nucleotides match TRBD2. The germline V gene has CDR1 LNHDA and CDR2 SQIVND (reference sequence). The CDR3 is made up of 15 amino acids. With 9 bases clipped from V and 3 bases from J, the junction kept 7 bases outside the gene matches. The CDR3 loop is CASRRTSGATDTQYF. CDR3 bases: TGTGCCAGCCGGCGGACTAGCGGGGCTACAGATACGCAGTATTTT.

The chain combines TRBV14 with TRBJ1-3, with 8 bases that match TRBD1. The germline V gene encodes CDR1 SGHDN and CDR2 FVKESK. Trimming cost V 1 base and J 5 bases; bases outside gene matches: 4. The CDR3 contains 15 residues. The CDR3 here is CASSQVGRGRNTIYF. Here the CDR3 DNA reads TGTGCCAGCAGCCAAGTGGGCAGGGGGCGAAACACCATATATTTT.

V gene TRBV13 combines with J gene TRBJ1-3; no clear D gene. Trimming removed 3 bases at V and 0 bases at J, with 12 bases between. Germline values: CDR1 PRHDT, CDR2 FYEKMQ (reference sequence). The CDR3 contains 16 residues. CDR3 DNA: TGTGCCAGCAGCTTGCCCCGGGAGAGCTCTGGAAACACCATATATTTT. Protein product: CASSLPRESSGNTIYF.

V is TRBV19 and J is TRBJ1-1; weak D call: TRBD1 (6 bases). CDR1 is LNHDA and CDR2 is SQIVND in the germline V gene (reference sequence). The V end lost 5 bases, the J end lost 3 bases, and 19 bases lay between the germline ends. The CDR3 totals 16 residues. Here the CDR3 DNA reads TGTGCCAGTAGTCCCCAGGGGCAGGGGCGTTACACTGAAGCTTTCTTT. Amino acids: CASSPQGQGRYTEAFF.

J is TRBJ1-2 and V is TRBV4-1; 7 nucleotides agree with TRBD1. V was clipped by 4 bases and J by 2 bases; unmatched bases: 4. The CDR3 has 14 amino acids. CDR1 and CDR2 (germline): MGHRA, YSYEKL. CDR3 in DNA: TGCGCCAGCAGCCTTCAGACAGGGAACTATGGCTACACCTTC. Translating gives CASSLQTGNYGYTF.

V gene TRBV5-1 combines with J gene TRBJ2-2; 8 bases fit TRBD2. CDR3 length: 17 amino acids. J was trimmed by 0 bases and V by 0 bases; bases with no gene match: 4. Germline values: CDR1 SGHRS, CDR2 YFSETQ. The CDR3 DNA follows: TGCGCCAGCAGCTTGGGGGCCGGGGGGGCGAACACCGGGGAGCTGTTTTTT. Protein: CASSLGAGGANTGELFF.

For the CDR3, the DNA is TGCAGCGTTCCAGGGGGGGGCACCGGGGAGCTGTTTTTT. Residues: CSVPGGGTGELFF. This chain links TRBV29-1 with TRBJ2-2; perhaps D is TRBD1 or TRBD2 (7 bases each). This CDR3 contains 13 residues. The germline CDR1 and CDR2 sequences are SQVTM and ANQGSEA. Trimming pared 5 bases from V and 4 bases from J, leaving 11 bases between.

The chain links TRBV5-6 to TRBJ1-1, with TRBD1 matching over 9 bases. Unmatched junction bases numbered 4, after V lost 5 bases and J lost 5 bases. The CDR3 totals 13 residues. CDR1 and CDR2 from the germline V gene are SGHDT and YYEEEE. The CDR3 region is CASRRDRVTEAFF. The CDR3 coding sequence is TGTGCCAGCAGACGGGACAGGGTAACTGAAGCTTTCTTT.

This clone was observed a handful of times. The chain is built from TRBV7-6 and TRBJ2-5, with D hard to call. This CDR3 has 12 amino acids. Germline V gene data show CDR1 as SGHVS and CDR2 as FNYEAQ. Trimming removed 5 bases at V and 4 bases at J, with 8 bases between. In DNA, the CDR3 is TGTGCCAGCAGCCCGCTAGGAGAGACCCAGTACTTC. Translated, it gives CASSPLGETQYF.

This chain uses TRBV2 with TRBJ2-3; 10 bases map to TRBD1. The CDR3 has 12 amino acids. Trimming took 11 bases from V and 2 from J; bases not matched to a gene: 1. In germline, CDR1 is SNHLY, CDR2 FYNNEI. The CDR3 bases are TGTGCCGGGACAGGGGACACAGATACGCAGTATTTT. Encoded protein: CAGTGDTDTQYF.

This clone appeared a single time. This chain uses TRBV7-9 with TRBJ2-1; D gene ambiguous. Trimming cost V 5 bases and J 2 bases, with 13 bases left between them. The length of the CDR3 is 15 residues. Germline CDR1 is SEHNR and CDR2 is FQNEAQ (reference sequence). The CDR3 DNA follows: TGTGCCAGCAGCCCGGTGGGCCCAACCTACAATGAGCAGTTCTTC. Translation: CASSPVGPTYNEQFF.

The chain employs TRBV6-8 and TRBJ2-1; D is unresolved. CDR3 size: 13 residues. Germline values: CDR1 MNHGY, CDR2 SAAAGT. V was shortened by 0 bases and J by 3 bases, with 3 bases between the two germline ends. The CDR3 sequence is CASSYSYYNEQFF. DNA of the CDR3: TGTGCCAGCAGTTACTCCTACTACAATGAGCAGTTCTTC.

V is TRBV7-3 and J is TRBJ2-1, with D tentatively TRBD2 (5 bases). This CDR3 region has 13 residues. Germline loops: CDR1 SGHTA, CDR2 FQGTGA. The V and J ends lost 0 bases and 9 bases respectively, with 9 bases between them. The CDR3: CASSLTSAGEQFF. The CDR3 nucleotides read TGTGCCAGCAGCTTAACCAGCGCGGGTGAGCAGTTCTTC.

This clone has a single count. This chain joins TRBV12-5 and TRBJ2-6, with 9 bases that match TRBD1. CDR1 and CDR2 from the germline V gene are LGHNT and FRNRAP. Trimming removed 0 bases from V and 0 bases from J; junction bases left unmatched: 9. This CDR3 is 20 amino acids long. The CDR3 DNA follows: TGTGCTAGTGGTTTGGTAGAGGGGACAGGGTGGTTCTCTGGGGCCAACGTCCTGACTTTC. It yields the protein CASGLVEGTGWFSGANVLTF.

The chain is built from TRBV9 and TRBJ1-6; no reliable D call. This CDR3 spans 14 amino acids. The V gene's germline CDR1 is SGDLS and CDR2 YYNGEE. V lost 0 bases to trimming and J lost 8 bases, with 9 bases between them. The CDR3 DNA sequence: TGTGCCAGCAGCGTAGAGGACTCAGATTCACCCCTCCACTTT. Translation gives CASSVEDSDSPLHF.

The rearrangement joins TRBV7-1 to TRBJ1-3, with TRBD1 as a possible D gene (5 bases). TRBV7-1 is an ORF, with its function uncertain. CDR3 length equals 15 residues. The ends were cut back, 4 bases at V and 4 bases at J, with 14 bases in the middle. For the CDR3, the DNA is TGTGCCAGCAGCTACCTCGGGACGTACGGAAACACCATATATTTT. As protein: CASSYLGTYGNTIYF.

This chain uses TRBV9 with TRBJ1-5; TRBD1 matches 7 bases. V gave up 0 bases and J gave up 5 bases; unmatched junction bases: 5. CDR1 SGDLS and CDR2 YYNGEE come from the germline V gene. The CDR3 runs to 15 residues. The CDR3 DNA reads TGTGCCAGCAGCGTAGGGGGAGGGACAGATCAGCCCCAGCATTTT. It encodes CASSVGGGTDQPQHF. Full variable domain (missing parts from reference TRBV9 and TRBJ1-5): DSGVTQTPKHLITATGQRVTLRCSPRSGDLSVYWYQQSLDQGLQFLIQYYNGEERAKGNILERFSAQQFPDLHSELNLSSLELGDSALYFCASSVGGGTDQPQHFGDGTRLSIL.

CDR3 loop: CASGTVNSPLHF. The CDR3 coding sequence is TGTGCCAGTGGGACAGTAAATTCACCCCTCCACTTT. The rearrangement links TRBV4-2 to TRBJ1-6, with 7 bases identical to TRBD1. The V gene end was trimmed by 9 bases and the J gene end by 7 bases; junction bases not matched to a gene: 3. The germline CDR1 and CDR2 sequences are LGHNA and YNFKEQ. The CDR3 extends over 12 amino acids.

The genes are TRBV11-2 and TRBJ2-7; maybe TRBD2 (5 bases). This CDR3 region has 12 residues. Germline V gene sequence: CDR1 SGHAT, CDR2 FQNNGV. V lost 2 bases and J lost 9, with 11 bases in between. CDR3 DNA: TGTGCCAGCAGCTTACTAGATCGGGGGCAGTACTTC. Its translation: CASSLLDRGQYF.

V gene TRBV6-4 combines with J gene TRBJ2-3; D unresolved. There are 13 residues in the CDR3. Trimming shortened V by 4 bases and J by 8 bases, and 13 bases separated the two germline ends. Germline V CDR1 and CDR2: MRHNA, SNTAGT. This chain's CDR3 is CASSALGWGTQYF. CDR3 sequence (DNA): TGTGCCAGCAGTGCGCTAGGATGGGGTACGCAGTATTTT.

This rearrangement joins TRBV6-5 to TRBJ2-7, with D hard to call. The germline V gene has CDR1 MNHEY and CDR2 SVGAGI. The CDR3 covers 12 residues. V was trimmed by 5 bases and J by 4 bases, leaving 9 bases between them. CDR3 sequence: CASSTGPYEQYF. CDR3 nucleotides: TGTGCCAGCAGTACCGGACCATACGAGCAGTACTTC.

The chain has TRBV2 and TRBJ1-1; 7 nucleotides agree with TRBD1. There are 16 residues in the CDR3. Germline trimming cut 3 bases from V and 5 bases from J; bases unmatched to any gene: 12. Germline CDR1 reads SNHLY; CDR2 reads FYNNEI. The CDR3, as DNA: TGTGCCAGCAGTGAGTTTCCGGGACAGAAGGGGACTGAAGCTTTCTTT. Its translation is CASSEFPGQKGTEAFF. Full variable domain (rest looked up from reference TRBV2 and TRBJ1-1): EPEVTQTPSHQVTQMGQEVILRCVPISNHLYFYWYRQILGQKVEFLVSFYNNEISEKSEIFDDQFSVERPDGSNFTLKIRSTKLEDSAMYFCASSEFPGQKGTEAFFGQGTRLTVV.